The 22 T cell receptor beta chains presented below share a single source sample, sequenced in a study of cytomegalovirus exposure and HLA in healthy donors. The study ran its PCR with 60 Vbeta and 13 Jbeta primers. The table came from immunoSEQ multiplex PCR; TCRdb's copy has only in-frame clones and leaves some out. This sample has some 180,000 clones, with over 80% found just once. Sequenced sample: PBMCs. These receptors were obtained from a male donor in good health and CMV-seronegative.

The chain recombines TRBV19 with TRBJ1-2; D might be TRBD1 (6 bases). The CDR3 is 16 amino acids. The germline gives CDR1 LNHDA, CDR2 SQIVND (reference sequence). Trimming took 4 bases from V and 2 from J, leaving 17 bases between them. In DNA form, the CDR3 reads TGTGCCAGTAGTAGACATGGGACAAGGAGAAACTATGGCTACACCTTC. This codes for CASSRHGTRRNYGYTF.

V is TRBV10-3 and J is TRBJ1-1; no clear D. Per germline, CDR1 ENHRY and CDR2 SYGVKD. CDR3 length: 15 amino acids. Between the trimmed V and J ends, which lost 0 bases and 3 bases, there was a span of 11 bases. This CDR3 is CAISESAPRDTEAFF. The CDR3 DNA sequence: TGTGCCATCAGTGAGTCGGCCCCGCGGGACACTGAAGCTTTCTTT.

Remarks on this clone: Other DNA variants within this sample encode the same CDR3. CDR3 nucleotide sequence: TGTGCCAGCAGTTACTCGGGACAGGGGAATTCACCCCTCCACTTT. It is translated as CASSYSGQGNSPLHF. This sequence joins TRBV6-5 and TRBJ1-6; 10 bases are a match to TRBD1. Germline V gene lookup returns CDR1 MNHEY and CDR2 SVGAGI. V shed 0 bases and J 7 bases; nucleotides not matched to a gene: 0. CDR3 length: 15 residues.

The sample holds a few counts of this clone. The V gene is TRBV6-5, the J gene TRBJ1-2; 8 nucleotides line up with TRBD1. CDR3 length equals 15 residues. V was pared by 2 bases and J by 4 bases, with 6 bases of the junction left unmatched. Germline V lookup: CDR1 MNHEY, CDR2 SVGAGI. The CDR3 loop is CASSYRQGPGYGYTF. The CDR3 DNA is TGTGCCAGCAGTTACCGACAGGGGCCGGGCTATGGCTACACCTTC.

The J gene is TRBJ2-1, the V gene TRBV18; 9 bases map to TRBD1. CDR1 and CDR2 from the germline V gene are KGHSH and LQKENI. There are 17 residues in the CDR3. J gave up 3 bases and V 3 bases, and 9 bases lay outside the gene matches. The CDR3 region is CASSPRIGQGNYNEQFF. The DNA for the CDR3 is TGTGCCAGCTCACCGAGAATCGGACAGGGGAACTACAATGAGCAGTTCTTC. Combining the CDR3 with reference TRBV18 and TRBJ2-1 gives the whole variable domain NAGVMQNPRHLVRRRGQEARLRCSPMKGHSHVYWYRQLPEEGLKFMVYLQKENIIDESGMPKERFSAEFPKEGPSILRIQQVVRGDSAAYFCASSPRIGQGNYNEQFFGPGTRLTVL.

The chain uses TRBV6-5 and TRBJ2-1; tentatively, D is TRBD2 (5 bases). Trimming stripped 2 bases from V and 15 bases from J, with 23 bases between. The CDR3 spans 15 residues. CDR1 and CDR2 from the germline V gene are MNHEY and SVGAGI. CDR3 DNA sequence: TGTGCCAGCAGTTACCCTCGAAGGGTGGTGGACTTACGGTTCTTC. Amino acids: CASSYPRRVVDLRFF.

The chain links TRBV5-1 to TRBJ2-5; 7 bases are a match to TRBD1. Per the germline V gene, CDR1 is SGHRS and CDR2 is YFSETQ. The J segment lost 2 bases and the V segment lost 3 bases, leaving 7 bases of the junction unmatched. CDR3 length equals 15 residues. CDR3 sequence (DNA): TGCGCCAGCAGCTCGGGACAGACTTCGCAAGAGACCCAGTACTTC. As protein: CASSSGQTSQETQYF.

The J gene is TRBJ2-5, the V gene TRBV5-1; 11 bases are a match to TRBD1. Gene TRBJ2-7 matches the end of the DNA better, so the J call may be wrong. The CDR3 spans 16 residues. The germline V gene has CDR1 SGHRS and CDR2 YFSETQ. As DNA, the CDR3 is TGCGCCAGCAGCTTGGCCCGGACAGGGGGCTTCTACGAGCAGTACTTC. It yields the protein CASSLARTGGFYEQYF.

The rearrangement joins TRBV7-2 to TRBJ1-2; unclear D gene. This CDR3 comprises 15 residues. V lost 5 bases and J lost 3, with 16 bases in between. The germline V gene encodes CDR1 SGHTA and CDR2 FQGNSA. The CDR3 coding sequence is TGTGCCAGCAGCGTAGGCCAGGCAGGCTACTATGGCTACACCTTC. Its protein is CASSVGQAGYYGYTF.

The chain uses TRBV28 and TRBJ1-5; 7 bases align to TRBD1. The V gene end was trimmed by 6 bases and the J gene end by 0 bases; junction bases not matched to a gene: 11. This CDR3 spans 17 amino acids. The germline V gene has CDR1 MDHEN and CDR2 SYDVKM. CDR3 sequence reads: CASRNRDRAYSNQPQHF. As DNA, the CDR3 is TGTGCCAGCAGGAACCGGGACAGAGCTTATAGCAATCAGCCCCAGCATTTT.

The V call is TRBV7-9, the J call TRBJ2-5; TRBD1 aligns across 7 bases. V shed 5 bases, J shed 1 base, and the junction held 13 bases outside the gene matches. CDR1 SEHNR and CDR2 FQNEAQ come from the germline V gene (reference sequence). The CDR3 has 17 residues. CDR3 coding DNA: TGTGCCAGCAGCCTGGGGACAGCAGCCGACCTCCAAGAGACCCAGTACTTC. Its translation is CASSLGTAADLQETQYF.

Written as DNA, the CDR3 is TGTGCCAGCAGCCTCACAGTGCGCGAAAAACTGTTTTTT. Translated: CASSLTVREKLFF. The chain couples TRBV25-1 to TRBJ1-4; D unclear. Germline V gene sequence: CDR1 MGHDK, CDR2 SYGVNS. V was cut by 6 bases and J by 8 bases, with 13 bases left in between. The length of the CDR3 is 13 residues.

The genes are TRBV6-5 and TRBJ1-3; no firm D call. CDR1 and CDR2 (germline): MNHEY, SVGAGI. V lost 0 bases and J lost 0, with 9 bases in between. The CDR3 is made up of 16 amino acids. CDR3 DNA sequence: TGTGCCAGCAGTTACTCGGGCCCCGGCTCTGGAAACACCATATATTTT. Residues: CASSYSGPGSGNTIYF.

This chain links TRBV12-5 with TRBJ2-2; the D is unclear. V shed 0 bases and J shed 4 bases, with 9 bases lying between them. Germline assignment: CDR1 LGHNT and CDR2 FRNRAP. This CDR3 is 15 amino acids long. The CDR3 sequence: CASGLVLRSTGELFF. The CDR3 DNA reads as TGTGCTAGTGGTTTGGTACTTAGGAGCACCGGGGAGCTGTTTTTT.

The V call is TRBV27, the J call TRBJ2-7; a possible D gene is TRBD2 (5 bases). The germline V and J ends were trimmed by 3 bases and 7 bases, with 16 bases remaining between them. This CDR3 is built from 14 residues. Germline lookup yields CDR1 MNHEY and CDR2 SMNVEV (reference sequence). CDR3 sequence (DNA): TGTGCCAGCAGTTTGCTTACCGCGCGGAGGGAGCAGTACTTC. Its translation is CASSLLTARREQYF.

There are a few counts of this clone. The V and J genes are TRBV5-1 and TRBJ1-2, with D possibly being TRBD1 (6 bases). The CDR3 is 13 residues long. CDR1 and CDR2 from the germline V gene are SGHRS and YFSETQ. Trimming removed 4 bases at V and 4 bases at J, with 11 bases between. The CDR3 bases are TGCGCCAGCAGCCGGGACAAGGCCTATGGCTACACCTTC. As protein: CASSRDKAYGYTF.

V usage is TRBV27 and J usage is TRBJ1-2, with 7 bases aligning to TRBD1. Trimming took 8 bases from V and 5 from J; bases not matched to a gene: 8. The V gene's germline CDR1 is MNHEY and CDR2 SMNVEV (reference sequence). The CDR3 sequence is 13 residues long. In DNA form, the CDR3 reads TGTGCCAGCGGACGGACAGGTGAATATGGCTACACCTTC. Translating gives CASGRTGEYGYTF.

Worth noting for this clone: The sample contains more than one DNA sequence encoding this CDR3. V usage is TRBV6-6 and J usage is TRBJ1-1; D not resolved. Germline lookup yields CDR1 MNHNY and CDR2 SVGAGI (reference sequence). This CDR3 has 14 residues. The V end lost 1 base, the J end lost 1 base, and 7 bases lay between the germline ends. CDR3 nucleotide sequence: TGTGCCAGCAGTTACTTGGCAGAGAACACTGAAGCTTTCTTT. The encoded protein is CASSYLAENTEAFF.

The chain combines TRBV7-2 with TRBJ2-1; 14 nucleotides align to TRBD2. The CDR3 is made up of 18 amino acids. V shed 3 bases, J shed 5 bases, and the junction held 9 bases outside the gene matches. Per the germline V gene, CDR1 is SGHTA and CDR2 is FQGNSA. CDR3 residues: CASSFLTSGGAVHNEQFF. The CDR3 DNA is TGTGCCAGCAGCTTTTTGACTAGCGGGGGGGCCGTCCACAATGAGCAGTTCTTC.

This clone was detected a few times. V and J are TRBV19 and TRBJ2-6; D might be TRBD1 (6 bases). The CDR3 extends over 15 amino acids. Germline loops: CDR1 LNHDA, CDR2 SQIVND (reference sequence). V dropped 4 bases and J dropped 4 bases, with 11 bases sitting between them. The CDR3 DNA is TGTGCCAGTAGTAACACAGGGCCCGGGGCCAACGTCCTGACTTTC. As protein: CASSNTGPGANVLTF.

The gene calls are TRBV11-2 and TRBJ2-7; 9 bases are a match to TRBD1. Per germline, CDR1 SGHAT and CDR2 FQNNGV. The CDR3 runs to 14 residues. The J segment lost 6 bases and the V segment lost 3 bases, leaving 6 bases of the junction unmatched. DNA of the CDR3: TGTGCCAGCAGCTTCTCGGGACAGGGAACCGAGCAGTACTTC. It yields the protein CASSFSGQGTEQYF.

This clone occurred a few times. V and J are TRBV7-8 and TRBJ2-7; tentative D call: TRBD1 (6 bases). CDR3 length equals 15 residues. CDR1 and CDR2 from the germline V gene are SGHVS and FQNEAQ. Deletions cut 5 bases from V and 2 bases from J, with 16 bases between. This CDR3 reads CASSRDRPLTYEQYF. Written as DNA, the CDR3 is TGTGCCAGCAGCCGAGACAGGCCCCTGACCTACGAGCAGTACTTC.